The 21 T cell receptor beta chains in this list originate from one sample, sequenced in a study of T cells in Graves' hyperthyroidism and ophthalmopathy. Using RNA transcripts as the source, TCR beta CDR3 regions were amplified. HTBI primers were the set used in a first-round RT-PCR of the TCR CDR3. TCRdb fed the multiplex PCR reads into MiXCR, producing one record per CDR3 protein. This table has approximately 590,000 distinct CDR3 sequences, about a sixth appearing once. Sequenced input: blood. The source is a young woman with Graves' hyperthyroidism.

The rearrangement uses TRBV30 and TRBJ1-4; 7 bases agree with TRBD1. Per the germline V gene, CDR1 is GTSNPN and CDR2 is SVGIG (reference sequence). The V gene end was trimmed by 4 bases and the J gene end by 2 bases; junction bases not matched to a gene: 7. CDR3 length: 15 amino acids. The CDR3 coding sequence is TGTGCCTGGACTGCTCCGGACAGGACTAATGAAAAACTGTTTTTT. Amino acids: CAWTAPDRTNEKLFF. Filled out from reference TRBV30 and TRBJ1-4, the complete variable domain reads SQTIHQWPATLVQPVGSPLSLECTVEGTSNPNLYWYRQAAGRGLQLLFYSVGIGQISSEVPQNLSASRPQDRQFILSSKKLLLSDSGFYLCAWTAPDRTNEKLFFGSGTQLSVL.

At least ten counts were recorded for this clonotype. The rearrangement uses TRBV5-1 and TRBJ1-1; weak D call: TRBD1 (6 bases). Trimming removed 4 bases from V and 4 bases from J, with 17 bases in between. The CDR3 totals 15 residues. Germline assignment: CDR1 SGHRS and CDR2 YFSETQ. As DNA, the CDR3 is TGCGCCAGCAGCGTGAACAGGGACTTGGGCACTGAAGCTTTCTTT. Translating gives CASSVNRDLGTEAFF.

The V call is TRBV12-3 or TRBV12-4, the J call TRBJ1-3; 7 bases fit TRBD1. V was pared by 3 bases and J by 1 base, with 15 bases of the junction left unmatched. The CDR3 loop spans 19 amino acids. As DNA, the CDR3 is TGTGCCAGCAGTTTTGGGTCGATAGGGGGCGCGGGGTCTGGAAACACCATATATTTT. Its protein product is CASSFGSIGGAGSGNTIYF.

This clonotype was found a few times. This sequence joins TRBV6-2 or TRBV6-3 and TRBJ2-3, with unresolved D. The germline CDR1 and CDR2 sequences are MNHEY and SVGEGT. The CDR3 length is 18 residues. Trimming removed 2 bases at V and 2 bases at J, with 20 bases between. The CDR3 DNA reads TGTGCCAGCAGTTACGAGTCTTATGGGTCCATACACACAGATACGCAGTATTTT. Translated, it gives CASSYESYGSIHTDTQYF.

A remark on this clonotype: It may be a read error: a sequence one base away is much more abundant. This rearrangement joins TRBV7-2 to TRBJ2-5; possibly TRBD1 for D (5 bases). The CDR3 spans 12 residues. Germline lookup yields CDR1 SGHTA and CDR2 FQGNSA. The V end lost 8 bases, the J end lost 4 bases, and 11 bases lay between the germline ends. CDR3 amino acids: CASGHTRETQYF. DNA of the CDR3: TGTGCCAGCGGACATACGAGAGAGACCCAGTACTTC.

This clonotype was detected many times. The CDR3 reads CASSDDSFRGYTF. The DNA of the CDR3 is TGTGCCAGCAGCGATGACAGCTTTCGGGGCTACACCTTC. The V call is TRBV2, the J call TRBJ1-2, with D tentatively TRBD1 (5 bases). Germline V gives CDR1 SNHLY, CDR2 FYNNEI. V was clipped by 6 bases and J by 8 bases, with 16 bases between them. The CDR3 covers 13 residues.

The rearrangement links TRBV27 to TRBJ1-1, with D hard to call. Germline V CDR1 and CDR2: MNHEY, SMNVEV (reference sequence). This CDR3 region has 13 residues. V was cut by 6 bases and J by 4 bases, with 12 bases left in between. The CDR3 reads CASSPHAGTEAFF. CDR3 in DNA: TGTGCCAGCAGCCCTCACGCTGGCACTGAAGCTTTCTTT.

The rearrangement joins TRBV18 to TRBJ2-1; 10 bases line up with TRBD2. V lost 6 bases and J lost 9; bases outside the gene matches: 11. The CDR3 is made up of 15 amino acids. Germline CDR1 is KGHSH and CDR2 is LQKENI. CDR3 sequence: CASSRPASGSPEQFF. The CDR3 bases are TGTGCCAGCTCGCGGCCGGCTAGCGGGAGTCCTGAGCAGTTCTTC.

This clonotype came up a few times. This sequence joins TRBV12-3 or TRBV12-4 and TRBJ1-2, with D unclear. The V end was cut by 1 base, the J end by 8 bases, with 17 bases between. This CDR3 has 15 amino acids. CDR3 DNA: TGTGCCAGCAGTTTAGAGGCCGCTAGGAGAATCGGCTACACCTTC. It encodes CASSLEAARRIGYTF.

This clonotype was observed many times. The J gene is TRBJ2-3, the V gene TRBV28; the D gene is possibly TRBD2 (5 bases). The germline CDR1 and CDR2 sequences are MDHEN and SYDVKM. Trimming stripped 7 bases from V and 2 bases from J, with 16 bases between. The CDR3 covers 15 residues. Written as DNA, the CDR3 is TGTGCCAGCAACACCGCGGGCTACCCCACAGATACGCAGTATTTT. Its translation is CASNTAGYPTDTQYF. The variable domain in full, completed from reference TRBV28 and TRBJ2-3, reads DVKVTQSSRYLVKRTGEKVFLECVQDMDHENMFWYRQDPGLGLRLIYFSYDVKMKEKGDIPEGYSVSREKKERFSLILESASTNQTSMYLCASNTAGYPTDTQYFGPGTRLTVL.

This clonotype has a count of ten or more. The chain employs TRBV27 and TRBJ2-2; TRBD2 agrees at 11 bases. This CDR3 region has 18 residues. The trim removed 3 bases at V and 4 bases at J, leaving 10 bases unmatched. In germline, CDR1 is MNHEY, CDR2 SMNVEV (reference sequence). CDR3 sequence (DNA): TGTGCCAGCAGTTTCGGTCGTGGGCTAGCGGGAGGCACCGGGGAGCTGTTTTTT. Translating gives CASSFGRGLAGGTGELFF.

To note about this clonotype: A read error is possible here, since a much larger clone lies one base away. The rearrangement links TRBV20-1 to TRBJ2-1, with 9 nucleotides matching TRBD2. The germline CDR1 and CDR2 sequences are DFQATT and SNEGSKA (reference sequence). Trimming cost V 6 bases and J 3 bases; bases outside gene matches: 12. This CDR3 spans 16 amino acids. The CDR3 DNA reads as TGCAGTGCCAAGATGCGGGAGGGCAGCTGCTACAATGAGCAGTTCTTC. It codes for CSAKMREGSCYNEQFF.

This clonotype was counted ten times or more. V is TRBV5-1 and J is TRBJ2-7; 7 bases align to TRBD2. The length of the CDR3 is 15 residues. V was pared by 0 bases and J by 1 base, with 4 bases of the junction left unmatched. Germline CDR1 and CDR2: SGHRS and YFSETQ. The CDR3 reads CASSLVAGQSYEQYF. The CDR3, as DNA: TGCGCCAGCAGCTTGGTAGCGGGCCAATCCTACGAGCAGTACTTC.

This clonotype was seen repeatedly, ten times or more. This chain uses TRBV20-1 with TRBJ1-2, with no clear D. Germline CDR1 is DFQATT and CDR2 is SNEGSKA (reference sequence). V was pared by 6 bases and J by 6 bases, with 20 bases between. The CDR3 spans 14 residues. The chain's CDR3 is CSARIARAENGYTF. CDR3 sequence (DNA): TGCAGTGCCCGGATAGCGCGAGCCGAAAATGGCTACACCTTC.

This clonotype has ten or more counts. The chain recombines TRBV6-1 with TRBJ2-3; the D gene is possibly TRBD1 (6 bases). In germline, CDR1 is MNHNS, CDR2 SASEGT. The CDR3 runs 14 residues. Trimming pared 3 bases from V and 2 bases from J, leaving 9 bases between. The CDR3 sequence is CASSDRDNTDTQYF. CDR3 nucleotide sequence: TGTGCCAGCAGTGATCGGGACAACACAGATACGCAGTATTTT.

This chain connects TRBV3-2 to TRBJ2-1; the D call of TRBD1 is as the table states it, not checked on the DNA. TRBV3-2 is labeled a pseudogene. The CDR3 loop spans 18 amino acids. The DNA for the CDR3 is TGTGCCAGCAGTCCCCCTCGAGGAAACACGAGCTCCTACAATGAGCAGTTCTTC. Its translation: CASSPPRGNTSSYNEQFF.

This clonotype was counted a few times. This chain connects TRBV7-2 to TRBJ2-5; the D is unclear. The germline V gene has CDR1 SGHTA and CDR2 FQGNSA. The CDR3 consists of 14 residues. Deletions cut 4 bases from V and 5 bases from J, with 14 bases between. The CDR3 reads CASSSRWEGETQYF. Here the CDR3 DNA reads TGTGCCAGCAGCTCTAGGTGGGAAGGGGAGACCCAGTACTTC.

This clonotype was detected only a few times. CDR3 in DNA: TGTGCCAGCAGCTTATTCCAAGGGCAGTCTTCGTATACGCAGTATTTT. It codes for CASSLFQGQSSYTQYF. The chain uses TRBV7-6 and TRBJ2-3; the D is unclear. Trimming stripped 2 bases from V and 7 bases from J, with 19 bases between. Germline V gene data show CDR1 as SGHVS and CDR2 as FNYEAQ. The CDR3 runs to 16 residues.

The V gene is TRBV6-1, the J gene TRBJ2-3; 10 bases match TRBD2. Per germline, CDR1 MNHNS and CDR2 SASEGT. The CDR3 consists of 16 residues. Written as DNA, the CDR3 is TGTACGCAGCCAAAGGGTCTAGCGGGAGAGACAGATACGCAGTATTTT. This translates into CTQPKGLAGETDTQYF.

The chain joins TRBV7-3 to TRBJ2-3; tentatively, D is TRBD2 (5 bases). Trimming cost V 2 bases and J 4 bases, with 10 bases left between them. Germline assignment: CDR1 SGHTA and CDR2 FQGTGA. The CDR3 contains 14 residues. CDR3 sequence reads: CASSLVGLPDTQYF. The CDR3 DNA sequence: TGTGCCAGCAGCTTAGTAGGACTGCCAGATACGCAGTATTTT.

Note on this clonotype: A read error may account for a junction end that differs from germline. The rearrangement uses TRBV7-7 and TRBJ2-3; perhaps TRBD1 as D (5 bases). This CDR3 spans 14 amino acids. Germline loops: CDR1 SSHAT, CDR2 FNYEAQ (reference sequence). CDR3 in DNA: TGTGCTAGCAGCTTAGGGGTGGACACAGATACGCAGTATTTT. Translating gives CASSLGVDTDTQYF.